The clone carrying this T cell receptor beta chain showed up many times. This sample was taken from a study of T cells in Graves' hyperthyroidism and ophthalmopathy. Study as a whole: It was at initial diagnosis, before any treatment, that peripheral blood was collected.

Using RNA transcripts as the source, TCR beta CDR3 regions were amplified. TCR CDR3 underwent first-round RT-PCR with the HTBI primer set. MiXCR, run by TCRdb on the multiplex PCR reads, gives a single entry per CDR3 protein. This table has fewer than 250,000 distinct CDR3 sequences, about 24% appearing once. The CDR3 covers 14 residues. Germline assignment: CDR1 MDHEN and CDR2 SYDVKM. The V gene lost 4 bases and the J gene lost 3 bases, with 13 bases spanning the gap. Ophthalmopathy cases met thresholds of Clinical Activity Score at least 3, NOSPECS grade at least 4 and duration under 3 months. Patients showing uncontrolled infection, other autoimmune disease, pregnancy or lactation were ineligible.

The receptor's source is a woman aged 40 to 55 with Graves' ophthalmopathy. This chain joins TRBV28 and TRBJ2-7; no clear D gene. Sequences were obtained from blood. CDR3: CASSSAGSDYEQYF. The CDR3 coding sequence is TGTGCCAGCAGTTCCGCCGGGTCGGACTACGAGCAGTACTTC.